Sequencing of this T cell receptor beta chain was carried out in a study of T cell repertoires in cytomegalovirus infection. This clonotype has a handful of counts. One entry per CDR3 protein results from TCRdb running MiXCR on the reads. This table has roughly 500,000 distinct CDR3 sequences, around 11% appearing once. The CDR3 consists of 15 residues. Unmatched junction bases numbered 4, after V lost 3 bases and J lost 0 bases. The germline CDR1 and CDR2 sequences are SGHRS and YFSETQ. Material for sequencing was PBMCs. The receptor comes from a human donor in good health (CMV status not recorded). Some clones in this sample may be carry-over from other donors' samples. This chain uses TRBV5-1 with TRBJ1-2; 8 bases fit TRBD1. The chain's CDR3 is CASSSPDRANYGYTF. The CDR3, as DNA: TGCGCCAGCAGCTCCCCGGACAGGGCTAACTATGGCTACACCTTC.